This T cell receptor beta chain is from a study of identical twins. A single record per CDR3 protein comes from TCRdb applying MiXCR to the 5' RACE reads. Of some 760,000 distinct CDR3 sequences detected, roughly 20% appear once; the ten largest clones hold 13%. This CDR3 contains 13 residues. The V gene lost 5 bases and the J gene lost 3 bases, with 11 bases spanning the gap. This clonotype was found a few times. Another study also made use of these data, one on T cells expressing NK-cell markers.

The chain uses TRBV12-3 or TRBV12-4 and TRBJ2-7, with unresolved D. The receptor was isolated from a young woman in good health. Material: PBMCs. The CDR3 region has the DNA TGTGCCAGCAGTCCGGGCGGCTACTACGAGCAGTACTTC. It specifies CASSPGGYYEQYF.